The 3 T cell receptor beta chains below were found in one sample sequenced in a study of T cell changes during pregnancy in multiple sclerosis. Assay used: immunoSEQ multiplex PCR; TCRdb lists only in-frame clones, some missing. The sample includes 47,000 or so clones, around 91% seen only once; the top ten take under 6.5%. This sample comprised peripheral blood, obtained after pregnancy. The origin of the receptors is a female donor in good health, enrolled as a control in a pregnancy study.

The V call is TRBV30, the J call TRBJ1-5, with TRBD1 as a possible D gene (5 bases). The germline V and J ends were trimmed by 5 bases and 5 bases, with 13 bases remaining between them. Germline V gene lookup returns CDR1 GTSNPN and CDR2 SVGIG (reference sequence). The CDR3 has 13 amino acids. CDR3 nucleotide sequence: TGTGCCTGGGGGGGAGGTTTGGATCAGCCCCAGCATTTT. Amino acids: CAWGGGLDQPQHF.

V is TRBV10-3 and J is TRBJ2-3; D remains ambiguous. The CDR3 loop spans 13 amino acids. CDR1 is ENHRY and CDR2 is SYGVKD in the germline V gene. The V and J ends lost 4 bases and 3 bases respectively, with 8 bases between them. This CDR3 reads CAISAPGTDTQYF. The DNA of the CDR3 is TGTGCCATCAGTGCCCCCGGGACAGATACGCAGTATTTT.

This sequence joins TRBV29-1 and TRBJ2-7, with 8 nucleotides matching TRBD1. The CDR3 covers 13 residues. Germline CDR1 is SQVTM and CDR2 is ANQGSEA. Trimming cost V 3 bases and J 1 base; bases outside gene matches: 2. In nucleotides, the CDR3 is TGCAGCGTTGAGCGACAGGGGTCCTACGAGCAGTACTTC. Its protein product is CSVERQGSYEQYF.